These T cell receptor beta chains were read from a single sample in a study of regulatory T cells in long-lasting Graves disease. Each CDR3 protein gets one entry after TCRdb re-called the multiplex PCR reads with MiXCR. The sample gives some 340,000 distinct CDR3 sequences, approximately 23% of which show up once; 28% is in the top ten. The sequences come from peripheral blood mononuclear cells (PBMCs), collected when the disease was refractory, from a patient treated with antithyroid drugs. Receptors were obtained from a woman in her 40s with Graves disease. Each CDR3 is given with its conserved first and last residue. The order of the fields is V gene, D gene, clone size, J gene, CDR3 protein, CDR3 DNA. The D gene is left open where the match is weak. Where a row states a size, it is once, few, many or the class of an expanded clone; other rows omit it.

V: TRBV24-1
D: -
size: few
J: TRBJ2-1
CDR3: CATSDLETDGFDEQFF
DNA: TGTGCCACCAGTGATTTAGAGACGGACGGTTTCGATGAGCAGTTCTTC

V: TRBV9
D: -
size: -
J: TRBJ2-2
CDR3: CASSAQATANTGELFF
DNA: TGTGCCAGCAGCGCACAGGCGACCGCGAACACCGGGGAGCTGTTTTTT

V: TRBV7-8
D: -
size: many
J: TRBJ2-7
CDR3: CASSLATKDRDGSYEQYF
DNA: TGTGCCAGCAGCTTAGCTACCAAGGACCGGGACGGCTCCTACGAGCAGTACTTC

V: TRBV6-2/TRBV6-3
D: -
size: few
J: TRBJ2-7
CDR3: CATSWQMDEQYF
DNA: TGTGCCACCTCCTGGCAGATGGACGAGCAGTACTTC

V: TRBV15
D: TRBD1
size: many
J: TRBJ1-6
CDR3: CATSRGKGGGENNSPLHF
DNA: TGTGCCACCAGCAGAGGGAAAGGGGGCGGCGAAAATAATTCACCCCTCCACTTT

V: TRBV20-1
D: -
size: -
J: TRBJ2-7
CDR3: CSASPSHEPYEQYF
DNA: TGCAGTGCTAGTCCCTCCCACGAGCCCTACGAGCAGTACTTC

V: TRBV6-2/TRBV6-3
D: TRBD1
size: -
J: TRBJ1-2
CDR3: CASSYLGTGSVNYGYTF
DNA: TGTGCCAGCAGTTACCTCGGGACAGGCTCGGTTAACTATGGCTACACCTTC

V: TRBV2
D: -
size: many
J: TRBJ2-5
CDR3: CASRWGEETQYF
DNA: TGTGCCAGCAGGTGGGGGGAAGAGACCCAGTACTTC

V: TRBV19
D: -
size: many
J: TRBJ1-5
CDR3: CASSIGNQPQHF
DNA: TGTGCCAGCAGCATCGGAAATCAGCCCCAGCATTTT

V: TRBV7-3
D: -
size: few
J: TRBJ1-1
CDR3: CASSSIITRVWAFF
DNA: TGTGCCAGCAGCTCAATAATTACCCGGGTCTGGGCTTTCTTT

V: TRBV4-1
D: -
size: -
J: TRBJ2-7
CDR3: CASSQDVVRIYEQYF
DNA: TGCGCCAGCAGCCAAGACGTTGTACGTATCTACGAGCAGTACTTC

V: TRBV19
D: -
size: -
J: TRBJ1-5
CDR3: CASSIWQGGQPQHF
DNA: TGTGCCAGTAGTATTTGGCAGGGTGGCCAGCCCCAGCATTTT

V: TRBV27
D: TRBD1
size: many
J: TRBJ1-5
CDR3: CASSLSTGENQPQHF
DNA: TGTGCCAGCAGTTTATCGACAGGGGAGAATCAGCCCCAGCATTTT

V: TRBV25-1
D: -
size: few
J: TRBJ1-1
CDR3: CASSEWAGSNTEAFF
DNA: TGTGCCAGCAGTGAATGGGCGGGATCGAACACTGAAGCTTTCTTT

V: TRBV11-2
D: -
size: -
J: TRBJ2-3
CDR3: CASSLVPPPRTDTQYF
DNA: TGTGCCAGCAGCTTAGTACCCCCCCCTCGGACAGATACGCAGTATTTT

V: TRBV11-2
D: TRBD2
size: -
J: TRBJ2-2
CDR3: CASSLSSSGNTGELFF
DNA: TGTGCCAGCAGCTTATCGTCTAGCGGGAACACCGGGGAGCTGTTTTTT

V: TRBV7-3
D: -
size: -
J: TRBJ2-4
CDR3: CASSLMEGPRNIQYF
DNA: TGTGCCAGCAGCTTAATGGAGGGCCCGCGGAACATTCAGTACTTC

V: TRBV2
D: TRBD1
size: -
J: TRBJ2-3
CDR3: CAKWTGGSTDTQYF
DNA: TGTGCCAAATGGACAGGGGGTAGCACAGATACGCAGTATTTT

V: TRBV20-1
D: -
size: few
J: TRBJ1-6
CDR3: CSALQGIDSPLHF
DNA: TGCAGTGCTTTGCAGGGTATTGATTCACCCCTCCACTTT

V: TRBV12-3/TRBV12-4
D: TRBD2
size: few
J: TRBJ2-3
CDR3: CASSLGAGTSGIDTQYF
DNA: TGTGCCAGCAGTTTAGGGGCTGGGACTAGCGGGATCGATACGCAGTATTTT

V: TRBV7-2
D: TRBD2
size: -
J: TRBJ2-3
CDR3: CASSYHSAGALTDTQYF
DNA: TGTGCCAGCAGCTACCATTCAGCGGGAGCCCTCACAGATACGCAGTATTTT

V: TRBV15
D: TRBD2
size: many
J: TRBJ2-7
CDR3: CATSRDWTSGSYEQYF
DNA: TGTGCCACCAGCAGAGACTGGACTAGCGGGAGTTACGAGCAGTACTTC

V: TRBV6-2/TRBV6-3
D: -
size: few
J: TRBJ1-5
CDR3: CASGLFVRGQPQHF
DNA: TGTGCCAGCGGCTTGTTTGTCAGGGGTCAGCCCCAGCATTTT

V: TRBV7-9
D: -
size: many
J: TRBJ1-6
CDR3: CASSIAGDSPLHF
DNA: TGTGCCAGCAGCATCGCAGGGGACTCACCCCTCCACTTT

V: TRBV20-1
D: TRBD1
size: few
J: TRBJ1-4
CDR3: CSARARQGLSEKLFF
DNA: TGCAGTGCTAGAGCTAGACAGGGTTTGAGCGAAAAACTGTTTTTT

V: TRBV11-2
D: -
size: many
J: TRBJ2-7
CDR3: CASSLVAGGAPYEQYF
DNA: TGTGCCAGCAGCTTAGTGGCGGGCGGCGCCCCCTACGAGCAGTACTTC

V: TRBV6-1
D: -
size: few
J: TRBJ1-5
CDR3: CASSGGLMNQPQHF
DNA: TGTGCCAGCAGTGGGGGACTGATGAATCAGCCCCAGCATTTT

V: TRBV29-1
D: TRBD2
size: many
J: TRBJ2-7
CDR3: CSVEGASGIPRNYEQYF
DNA: TGCAGCGTTGAAGGAGCTAGCGGGATCCCTCGCAACTACGAGCAGTACTTC

V: TRBV6-1
D: -
size: many
J: TRBJ2-7
CDR3: CANLKEGGEQYF
DNA: TGTGCCAACCTAAAGGAGGGTGGAGAGCAGTACTTC

V: TRBV28
D: -
size: many
J: TRBJ1-1
CDR3: CASSTRQLGMNTEAFF
DNA: TGTGCCAGCAGTACCCGACAGTTGGGGATGAACACTGAAGCTTTCTTT

V: TRBV11-2
D: TRBD2
size: -
J: TRBJ2-1
CDR3: CASSRTSQAYNEQFF
DNA: TGTGCCAGCAGCCGGACTAGCCAAGCCTACAATGAGCAGTTCTTC

V: TRBV15
D: -
size: many
J: TRBJ2-7
CDR3: CATSSDRTGSGYEQYF
DNA: TGTGCCACCAGCAGCGACCGAACGGGGTCAGGTTACGAGCAGTACTTC

V: TRBV28
D: TRBD2
size: many
J: TRBJ2-7
CDR3: CASSLWSAGAYEQYF
DNA: TGTGCCAGCAGTTTATGGTCGGCGGGAGCCTACGAGCAGTACTTC

V: TRBV10-3
D: TRBD1
size: many
J: TRBJ1-1
CDR3: CAISELRTGILTEAFF
DNA: TGTGCCATCAGTGAGTTGAGGACAGGGATTCTGACTGAAGCTTTCTTT

V: TRBV6-2/TRBV6-3
D: -
size: -
J: TRBJ1-2
CDR3: CASSYWGREGGYTF
DNA: TGTGCCAGCAGTTACTGGGGGAGGGAAGGTGGCTACACCTTC

V: TRBV7-9
D: -
size: -
J: TRBJ1-1
CDR3: CASSLPQGMNTEAFF
DNA: TGTGCCAGCAGTTTACCTCAGGGTATGAACACTGAAGCTTTCTTT